What follows are 19 T cell receptor beta chains derived from one specimen sequenced in a study of shared clonotypes between healthy human individuals. Libraries were prepared by immunoSEQ multiplex PCR; TCRdb keeps only in-frame clonotypes and omits some of them. The data hold about 960,000 clones, with around 80% observed a single time. Sequences were obtained from memory CD4+ T cells sorted from blood. The subset: CD45RA-negative fraction. All receptors derive from a man between 18 and 29 years old in good health.

The chain uses TRBV6-5 and TRBJ1-1; D is possibly TRBD1 (5 bases). Trimming left V 3 bases short and J 4 bases short, with 12 bases between. This CDR3 is 14 amino acids long. Germline-derived CDR1 and CDR2 are MNHEY and SVGAGI. The DNA of the CDR3 is TGTGCCAGCAGTTATGGGGGACCCGGCACTGAAGCTTTCTTT. Protein product: CASSYGGPGTEAFF.

This clone was observed a few times. The chain recombines TRBV6-6 with TRBJ2-2; the D is unclear. The length of the CDR3 is 11 residues. V gave up 8 bases and J gave up 9 bases, with 10 bases separating them. The germline CDR1 and CDR2 sequences are MNHNY and SVGAGI (reference sequence). Here the CDR3 DNA reads TGTGCCAGCCAGGTGGTCCGGGAGCTGTTTTTT. Its protein is CASQVVRELFF.

The CDR3 nucleotides read TGTGCCAGTAGTACGGACAGACAGCAGCCTTTTCCCTTTGGCGGCTACACCTTC. Amino acid sequence: CASSTDRQQPFPFGGYTF. The J gene is TRBJ1-2, the V gene TRBV19; tentative D call: TRBD1 (6 bases). This CDR3 spans 18 amino acids. The V end lost 4 bases, the J end lost 8 bases, and 29 bases lay between the germline ends. Germline V gives CDR1 LNHDA, CDR2 SQIVND (reference sequence).

This clone was seen a few times. The genes are TRBV4-1 and TRBJ2-5; 12 bases fit TRBD2. The CDR3 spans 16 residues. From germline, CDR1 is MGHRA and CDR2 YSYEKL. Losses at the gene ends were 2 bases for V and 4 bases for J; bases not matched to a gene: 5. For the CDR3, the DNA is TGCGCCAGCAGCCAACGATCTAGCGGGAGGGGAGAGACCCAGTACTTC. Its protein product is CASSQRSSGRGETQYF.

V gene TRBV7-8 combines with J gene TRBJ2-5, with 7 bases that match TRBD2. The CDR3 loop spans 15 amino acids. In germline, CDR1 is SGHVS, CDR2 FQNEAQ. J was trimmed by 4 bases and V by 4 bases; bases with no gene match: 9. The CDR3 protein is CASSSRGEGRETQYF. DNA for the CDR3: TGTGCCAGCAGCTCGAGAGGGGAGGGCAGAGAGACCCAGTACTTC.

The rearrangement uses TRBV28 and TRBJ2-2, with 8 bases fitting TRBD2. CDR3 length: 14 residues. The V gene end was trimmed by 10 bases and the J gene end by 3 bases; junction bases not matched to a gene: 7. Looked up from germline, CDR1 is MDHEN and CDR2 is SYDVKM. Here the CDR3 DNA reads TGTGCCACCAACGGGGGGGGCTACACCGGGGAGCTGTTTTTT. It is translated as CATNGGGYTGELFF.

This rearrangement joins TRBV6-5 to TRBJ1-2; 7 bases agree with TRBD1. Germline values: CDR1 MNHEY, CDR2 SVGAGI. This CDR3 is built from 13 residues. Losses at the gene ends were 4 bases for V and 8 bases for J; bases not matched to a gene: 7. CDR3 region: CASSSIQGKGYTF. The CDR3 DNA reads TGTGCCAGCAGTTCAATACAGGGGAAGGGCTACACCTTC.

The table lists this clone with many counts. The V gene is TRBV5-1, the J gene TRBJ1-4; D is unclear. The CDR3 sequence is 15 residues long. Germline V gene lookup returns CDR1 SGHRS and CDR2 YFSETQ. The germline V and J ends were trimmed by 0 bases and 8 bases, with 14 bases remaining between them. This CDR3 reads CASSLAGGSREKLFF. Here the CDR3 DNA reads TGCGCCAGCAGCTTGGCCGGCGGTTCCAGGGAAAAACTGTTTTTT.

In this sample, this clone turned up a few times. Other DNA sequences in the same sample also yield this CDR3. V usage is TRBV29-1 and J usage is TRBJ2-3, with D unclear. Trimming took off 4 bases at V and 0 bases at J, with 8 bases between the two ends. This CDR3 is built from 13 residues. Germline V gene data show CDR1 as SQVTM and CDR2 as ANQGSEA. CDR3 region: CSVGTDSTDTQYF. CDR3 sequence (DNA): TGCAGCGTTGGGACGGATAGCACAGATACGCAGTATTTT.

At least ten counts were recorded for this clone. V gene TRBV27 combines with J gene TRBJ1-2; no firm D call. V was clipped by 5 bases and J by 1 base, with 2 bases between them. This CDR3 is 11 amino acids long. Germline V gene sequence: CDR1 MNHEY, CDR2 SMNVEV (reference sequence). CDR3 in DNA: TGTGCCAGCAGTGATAACTATGGCTACACCTTC. Encoded protein: CASSDNYGYTF.

V usage is TRBV5-1 and J usage is TRBJ2-1, with 7 bases that match TRBD2. The CDR3 sequence is 14 residues long. The germline CDR1 and CDR2 sequences are SGHRS and YFSETQ. Losses at the gene ends were 3 bases for V and 6 bases for J; bases not matched to a gene: 6. The CDR3, as DNA: TGCGCCAGCAGCTGGGCGGGAGCTGGCAATGAGCAGTTCTTC. Translating it yields CASSWAGAGNEQFF.

The chain joins TRBV6-4 to TRBJ2-3; a possible D gene is TRBD2 (6 bases). This CDR3 region has 15 residues. CDR1 and CDR2 from the germline V gene are MRHNA and SNTAGT. The V end was cut by 2 bases, the J end by 0 bases, with 9 bases between. CDR3 bases: TGTGCCAGCAGTGACGCGGGGTTTAGCACAGATACGCAGTATTTT. As protein: CASSDAGFSTDTQYF.

This clone showed up just once. The V gene is TRBV15, the J gene TRBJ2-5, with 9 positions matching TRBD2. This CDR3 comprises 14 residues. Germline CDR1 LNHNV, CDR2 YYDKDF (reference sequence). Losses at the gene ends were 2 bases for V and 5 bases for J; bases not matched to a gene: 3. The CDR3 here is CATSRRTSDETQYF. Written as DNA, the CDR3 is TGTGCCACCAGCAGAAGGACTAGCGATGAGACCCAGTACTTC.

This rearrangement joins TRBV11-2 to TRBJ1-1, with D possibly TRBD1 on 5 matching bases. CDR1 and CDR2 (germline): SGHAT, FQNNGV. V lost 3 bases, J lost 6 bases, and 11 bases lay in between. The CDR3 length is 13 residues. The CDR3 DNA follows: TGTGCCAGCAGCTTTGGGGGTTTTGCTGAAGCTTTCTTT. It specifies CASSFGGFAEAFF.

The V call is TRBV2, the J call TRBJ2-7; D call uncertain. CDR3 length equals 16 residues. Per germline, CDR1 SNHLY and CDR2 FYNNEI. Trimming took 3 bases from V and 0 from J, leaving 15 bases between them. The DNA for the CDR3 is TGTGCCAGCAGTGATGGCAGCCTACGAATCTCCTACGAGCAGTACTTC. It specifies CASSDGSLRISYEQYF.

This clone was detected only once. The chain employs TRBV5-1 and TRBJ1-6, with D perhaps TRBD1 (5 bases). Deletions cut 4 bases from V and 13 bases from J, with 27 bases between. Germline-derived CDR1 and CDR2 are SGHRS and YFSETQ. This CDR3 has 17 residues. The CDR3: CASSPAAGTIALSPLHF. The CDR3 DNA follows: TGCGCCAGCAGCCCTGCTGCAGGGACGATTGCCCTTTCCCCCCTCCACTTT.

V is TRBV6-6 and J is TRBJ2-7, with D perhaps matching TRBD1 or TRBD2 (6 bases each). Germline values: CDR1 MNHNY, CDR2 SVGAGI (reference sequence). V gave up 7 bases and J gave up 6 bases, with 22 bases separating them. The CDR3 totals 15 residues. This chain's CDR3 is CASTVGGRDKGEQYF. For the CDR3, the DNA is TGTGCCAGCACCGTAGGGGGGCGGGATAAGGGCGAGCAGTACTTC.

This chain connects TRBV6-1 to TRBJ2-7; 10 positions match TRBD1. This CDR3 region has 16 residues. Germline V gene sequence: CDR1 MNHNS, CDR2 SASEGT. V dropped 4 bases and J dropped 3; count of bases not matched to a gene: 9. The CDR3: CASSALFGQGGYEQYF. DNA of the CDR3: TGTGCCAGCAGTGCCCTATTCGGACAGGGGGGCTACGAGCAGTACTTC.

This chain links TRBV6-6 with TRBJ1-6; no reliable D call. The CDR3 sequence is 13 residues long. Trimming cost V 5 bases and J 9 bases, with 11 bases left between them. Germline V lookup: CDR1 MNHNY, CDR2 SVGAGI (reference sequence). The CDR3 protein is CASSAHQVSPLHF. For the CDR3, the DNA is TGTGCCAGCAGTGCTCACCAGGTTTCACCCCTCCACTTT.